The entry below describes one T cell receptor beta chain. The data belong to a study of radiotherapy plus CTLA-4 blockade in lung cancer. CDR1 is SGHRS and CDR2 is YFSETQ in the germline V gene. V was cut by 3 bases and J by 2 bases, with 11 bases left in between. The CDR3 is made up of 15 amino acids. Data came from immunoSEQ multiplex PCR; TCRdb stores just in-frame clones and leaves some out. The sample lists 90,000 to 150,000 clones, just under 80% seen once, with 4.5% to 5.5% in the top ten. The chain has TRBV5-1 and TRBJ2-2; tentative D call: TRBD1 (7 bases). Sequencing was performed on peripheral blood, taken from a patient treated with radiotherapy plus ipilimumab. This receptor was obtained from a human donor with non-small cell lung cancer who had a partial response to radiotherapy plus ipilimumab. The CDR3 spells CASSSGDRNTGELFF. Written as DNA, the CDR3 is TGCGCCAGCAGCTCGGGGGACAGAAACACCGGGGAGCTGTTTTTT.